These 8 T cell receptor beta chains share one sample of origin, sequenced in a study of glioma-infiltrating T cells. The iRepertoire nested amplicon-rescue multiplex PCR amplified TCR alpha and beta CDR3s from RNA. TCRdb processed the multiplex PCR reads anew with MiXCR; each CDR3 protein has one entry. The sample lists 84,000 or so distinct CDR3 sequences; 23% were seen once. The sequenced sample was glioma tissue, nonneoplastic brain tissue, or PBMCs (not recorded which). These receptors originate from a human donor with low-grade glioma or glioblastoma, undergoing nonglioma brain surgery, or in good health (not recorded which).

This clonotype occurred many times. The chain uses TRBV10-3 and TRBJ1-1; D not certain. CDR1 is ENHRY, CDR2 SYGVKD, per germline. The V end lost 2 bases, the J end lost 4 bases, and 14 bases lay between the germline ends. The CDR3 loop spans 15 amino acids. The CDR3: CAISEPEGVVTEAFF. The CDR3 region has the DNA TGTGCCATCAGTGAGCCCGAGGGAGTAGTCACTGAAGCTTTCTTT.

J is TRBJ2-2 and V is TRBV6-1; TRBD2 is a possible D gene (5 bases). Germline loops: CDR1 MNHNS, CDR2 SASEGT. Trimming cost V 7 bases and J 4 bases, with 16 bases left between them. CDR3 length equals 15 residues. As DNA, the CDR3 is TGTGCCAGCATCCACAAACTAGTCCCCACCGGGGAGCTGTTTTTT. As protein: CASIHKLVPTGELFF.

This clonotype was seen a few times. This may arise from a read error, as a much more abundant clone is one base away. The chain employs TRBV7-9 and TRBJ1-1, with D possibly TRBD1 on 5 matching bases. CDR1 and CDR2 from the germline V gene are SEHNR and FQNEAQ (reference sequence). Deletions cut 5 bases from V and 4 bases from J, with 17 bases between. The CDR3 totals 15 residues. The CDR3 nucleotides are TGTGCCAGCAGCCCCCGGGCGGGGGTGAGCACTGAAGCTTTCTTT. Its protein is CASSPRAGVSTEAFF.

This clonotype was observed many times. The chain's CDR3 is CASSAQGIPEAFF. CDR3 nucleotides: TGTGCCAGCAGTGCACAGGGGATTCCTGAAGCTTTCTTT. The chain uses TRBV6-1 and TRBJ1-1, with TRBD1 matching over 7 bases. Germline assignment: CDR1 MNHNS and CDR2 SASEGT. This CDR3 is built from 13 residues. Trimming at V came to 4 bases and at J to 6 bases, leaving 5 bases not matched to a gene.

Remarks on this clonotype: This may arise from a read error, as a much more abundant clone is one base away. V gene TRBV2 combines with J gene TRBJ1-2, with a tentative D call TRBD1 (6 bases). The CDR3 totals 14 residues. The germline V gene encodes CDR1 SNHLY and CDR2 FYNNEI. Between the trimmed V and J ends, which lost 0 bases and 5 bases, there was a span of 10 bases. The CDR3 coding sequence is TGTGCCAGCAGTGAAGCGTCGGGACAATATGGCTACACCTTC. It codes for CASSEASGQYGYTF. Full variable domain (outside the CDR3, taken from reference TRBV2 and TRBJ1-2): EPEVTQTPSHQVTQMGQEVILRCVPISNHLYFYWYRQILGQKVEFLVSFYNNEISEKSEIFDDQFSVERPDGSNFTLKIRSTKLEDSAMYFCASSEASGQYGYTFGSGTRLTVV.

CDR3 coding DNA: TGTGCCAGCAGTAATACCGGGACTATTATGGAGACCCAGTACTTC. Translating gives CASSNTGTIMETQYF. The chain carries TRBV12-3 or TRBV12-4 and TRBJ2-5; 7 nucleotides agree with TRBD2. J gave up 5 bases and V 5 bases, and 11 bases lay outside the gene matches. The CDR3 is 15 residues long.

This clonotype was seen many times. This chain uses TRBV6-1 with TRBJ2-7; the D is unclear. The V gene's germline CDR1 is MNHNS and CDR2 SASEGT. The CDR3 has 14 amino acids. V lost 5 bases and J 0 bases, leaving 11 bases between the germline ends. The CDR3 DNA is TGTGCCAGCAGTCGCGTCCGGTCCTCCTACGAGCAGTACTTC. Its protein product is CASSRVRSSYEQYF.

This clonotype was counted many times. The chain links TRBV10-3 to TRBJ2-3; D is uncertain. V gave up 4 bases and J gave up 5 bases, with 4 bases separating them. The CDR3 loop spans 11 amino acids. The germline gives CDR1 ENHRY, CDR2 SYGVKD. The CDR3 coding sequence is TGTGCCATCAGTGTGTTAGATACGCAGTATTTT. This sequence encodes CAISVLDTQYF.